Shown below are 25 T cell receptor beta chains from a single sample sequenced in a study of CD8 T cells in Susac syndrome. Reverse transcription of roughly 0.45 to 1 ug RNA used random hexamers. TCRdb reanalysed the immunoSEQ multiplex PCR reads using MiXCR and keeps one entry per CDR3 protein. Of some 400,000 distinct CDR3 sequences in the sample, 75% to 90% were seen once. Sequencing used CD8+ T cells from PBMCs. The receptors stem from a human donor with multiple sclerosis.

This sequence joins TRBV7-8 and TRBJ2-7, with a tentative D call TRBD1 (6 bases). Germline V lookup: CDR1 SGHVS, CDR2 FQNEAQ. With 4 bases removed from V and 7 bases from J, the gap between germline ends came to 17 bases. This CDR3 comprises 14 residues. CDR3 sequence (DNA): TGTGCCAGCAGCTCACCGGGACACTCTTGGGAGCAGTACTTC. It yields the protein CASSSPGHSWEQYF.

The rearrangement joins TRBV9 to TRBJ2-6, with D uncertain. The germline gives CDR1 SGDLS, CDR2 YYNGEE. This CDR3 contains 13 residues. Trimming removed 0 bases from V and 3 bases from J, with 1 base in between. DNA of the CDR3: TGTGCCAGCAGCGTAGATGGGGCCAACGTCCTGACTTTC. Translated: CASSVDGANVLTF.

The V call is TRBV28, the J call TRBJ2-1; no definite D call. Looked up from germline, CDR1 is MDHEN and CDR2 is SYDVKM. Between the trimmed V and J ends, which lost 5 bases and 0 bases, there was a span of 14 bases. This CDR3 has 16 residues. The CDR3 sequence: CASSPPGPLSYNEQFF. CDR3 nucleotide sequence: TGTGCCAGCAGTCCTCCCGGACCCCTCTCCTACAATGAGCAGTTCTTC.

V gene TRBV27 combines with J gene TRBJ2-7; 10 bases are shared with TRBD2. The CDR3 covers 14 residues. Germline V gives CDR1 MNHEY, CDR2 SMNVEV (reference sequence). The V gene end was trimmed by 4 bases and the J gene end by 6 bases; junction bases not matched to a gene: 6. The CDR3 is CASSSPSGGSEQYF. The CDR3 coding sequence is TGTGCCAGCAGTTCCCCTAGCGGGGGTAGCGAGCAGTACTTC.

This rearrangement joins TRBV7-2 to TRBJ1-2; D is uncertain. Germline values: CDR1 SGHTA, CDR2 FQGNSA. The CDR3 has 14 residues. The V and J ends lost 0 bases and 8 bases respectively, with 13 bases between them. The CDR3 sequence: CASSLALGIRGYTF. For the CDR3, the DNA is TGTGCCAGCAGCTTAGCGTTAGGGATTCGGGGCTACACCTTC. Supplemented by reference TRBV7-2 and TRBJ1-2, the full variable domain reads GAGVSQSPSNKVTEKGKDVELRCDPISGHTALYWYRQSLGQGLEFLIYFQGNSAPDKSGLPSDRFSAERTGGSVSTLTIQRTQQEDSAVYLCASSLALGIRGYTFGSGTRLTVV.

The chain joins TRBV15 to TRBJ2-3; 9 bases are shared with TRBD1. The CDR3 runs 17 residues. Germline CDR1 is LNHNV and CDR2 is YYDKDF (reference sequence). Unmatched junction bases numbered 9, after V lost 1 base and J lost 4 bases. As DNA, the CDR3 is TGTGCCACCAGCAGAGTTGGAGGGACAGGGTCCGCAGATACGCAGTATTTT. This encodes CATSRVGGTGSADTQYF.

The V call is TRBV20-1, the J call TRBJ2-3; perhaps TRBD1 as D (6 bases). The germline CDR1 and CDR2 sequences are DFQATT and SNEGSKA (reference sequence). The CDR3 has 15 amino acids. V lost 0 bases, J lost 2 bases, and 12 bases lay in between. CDR3 in DNA: TGCAGTGCTAGAGAGGAGGACAGATTCACAGATACGCAGTATTTT. It encodes CSAREEDRFTDTQYF.

The chain uses TRBV28 and TRBJ2-1, with a tentative D call TRBD2 (6 bases). Germline V gives CDR1 MDHEN, CDR2 SYDVKM. The CDR3 extends over 15 amino acids. V was cut by 7 bases and J by 9 bases, with 22 bases left in between. The CDR3 reads CASTQLGGPGPEQFF. The CDR3 DNA reads as TGTGCCAGCACCCAGCTTGGAGGGCCGGGTCCTGAGCAGTTCTTC.

This clonotype has only one observation. The chain uses TRBV28 and TRBJ2-1, with TRBD2 identical over 11 bases. With V trimmed by 5 bases and J by 6 bases, 9 bases remained unmatched. Germline assignment: CDR1 MDHEN and CDR2 SYDVKM. This CDR3 spans 16 amino acids. The CDR3 DNA reads TGTGCCAGCAGTACCTCTACTAGCGGGAGTTCCAATGAGCAGTTCTTC. The encoded protein is CASSTSTSGSSNEQFF.

This sequence joins TRBV5-1 and TRBJ2-5, with D unresolved. The germline V gene encodes CDR1 SGHRS and CDR2 YFSETQ. The CDR3 has 14 amino acids. Trimming pared 1 base from V and 3 bases from J, leaving 10 bases between. The CDR3 region is CASSLPLNEETQYF. Here the CDR3 DNA reads TGCGCCAGCAGCTTGCCATTAAACGAAGAGACCCAGTACTTC.

The J gene is TRBJ2-7, the V gene TRBV28; no clear D. The CDR3 has 12 amino acids. The ends were cut back, 3 bases at V and 7 bases at J, with 10 bases in the middle. CDR1 and CDR2 from the germline V gene are MDHEN and SYDVKM. The CDR3 sequence is CASSFPLLEQYF. CDR3 coding DNA: TGTGCCAGCAGTTTCCCCCTTTTGGAGCAGTACTTC.

The chain has TRBV5-5 and TRBJ2-6; tentative D call: TRBD1 (6 bases). In germline, CDR1 is SGHKS, CDR2 YYEKEE (reference sequence). The ends were cut back, 6 bases at V and 0 bases at J, with 25 bases in the middle. This CDR3 has 20 residues. The CDR3 here is CASMPFPDSGVRSGANVLTF. As DNA, the CDR3 is TGTGCCAGCATGCCCTTTCCCGATTCAGGGGTGCGCTCTGGGGCCAACGTCCTGACTTTC.

The chain combines TRBV3-1 with TRBJ1-2; D remains ambiguous. Trimming pared 4 bases from V and 0 bases from J, leaving 12 bases between. The CDR3 runs to 15 residues. CDR1 and CDR2 from the germline V gene are LGHDT and YNNKEL (reference sequence). In DNA form, the CDR3 reads TGTGCCAGCAGCCCCCTCGCCAACCCTAACTATGGCTACACCTTC. Amino acid sequence: CASSPLANPNYGYTF.

The V call is TRBV6-5, the J call TRBJ2-1; 14 bases are shared with TRBD2. The CDR3 loop spans 16 amino acids. The junction had 8 bases not matched to a gene; V was cut back by 4 bases and J by 9 bases. Germline V gene sequence: CDR1 MNHEY, CDR2 SVGAGI. The CDR3 here is CASSFETSGGAGEQFF. The CDR3 DNA reads as TGTGCCAGCAGTTTCGAGACTAGCGGGGGGGCAGGTGAGCAGTTCTTC.

CDR3 DNA sequence: TGTGCCAGCAGTTTTAATCTGTACGAGCAGTACTTC. Residues: CASSFNLYEQYF. The V gene is TRBV12-3 or TRBV12-4, the J gene TRBJ2-7; D is ambiguous. This CDR3 region has 12 residues. Trimming removed 3 bases from V and 4 bases from J, with 7 bases in between.

The chain recombines TRBV28 with TRBJ1-3; D is unresolved. Germline loops: CDR1 MDHEN, CDR2 SYDVKM. Deletions cut 7 bases from V and 2 bases from J, with 18 bases between. This CDR3 contains 16 residues. CDR3 coding DNA: TGTGCCAGCACCTCAGTGCGCCCGGTTACTGGAAACACCATATATTTT. Its protein product is CASTSVRPVTGNTIYF.

The chain links TRBV5-1 to TRBJ2-1; no reliable D call. V gave up 0 bases and J gave up 6 bases, with 16 bases separating them. This CDR3 contains 16 residues. Germline assignment: CDR1 SGHRS and CDR2 YFSETQ. CDR3 bases: TGCGCCAGCAGCTTGGATACCAGAGCATCTTCCAATGAGCAGTTCTTC. Residues: CASSLDTRASSNEQFF.

This clonotype was seen more than once but under ten times. The V call is TRBV15, the J call TRBJ2-1; 10 bases agree with TRBD1. The CDR3 has 16 residues. The V segment lost 1 base and the J segment 4 bases; nucleotides outside the gene matches: 4. Germline V gene data show CDR1 as LNHNV and CDR2 as YYDKDF (reference sequence). Here the CDR3 DNA reads TGTGCCACCAGCAGAGCCGGGACAGGGGCATACAATGAGCAGTTCTTC. Its translation: CATSRAGTGAYNEQFF. The full variable domain, rest sourced from reference TRBV15 and TRBJ2-1, is DAMVIQNPRYQVTQFGKPVTLSCSQTLNHNVMYWYQQKSSQAPKLLFHYYDKDFNNEADTPDNFQSRRPNTSFCFLDIRSPGLGDTAMYLCATSRAGTGAYNEQFFGPGTRLTVL.

The rearrangement joins TRBV6-5 to TRBJ1-3; D ambiguous. V was clipped by 0 bases and J by 3 bases, with 21 bases between them. Germline loops: CDR1 MNHEY, CDR2 SVGAGI. The CDR3 sequence is 19 residues long. Here the CDR3 reads CASSYSTVYDPGNGNTIYF. The CDR3 coding sequence is TGTGCCAGCAGTTACTCGACTGTTTACGATCCGGGGAATGGAAACACCATATATTTT.

The chain links TRBV3-1 to TRBJ2-5, with 8 nucleotides matching TRBD1. Germline V gene data show CDR1 as LGHDT and CDR2 as YNNKEL (reference sequence). J lost 13 bases, V lost 2 bases, and 21 bases had no gene match. There are 17 residues in the CDR3. The CDR3, as DNA: TGTGCCAGCAGCCAAACGGCTGCGACAGGGGTGGATTTGCCTCCGTACTTC. Translation gives CASSQTAATGVDLPPYF.

The chain links TRBV5-5 to TRBJ2-7, with D possibly TRBD1 on 6 matching bases. CDR1 and CDR2 from the germline V gene are SGHKS and YYEKEE (reference sequence). The CDR3 has 14 residues. Trimming stripped 0 bases from V and 4 bases from J, with 11 bases between. CDR3 in amino acids: CASSLDRVGYEQYF. CDR3 nucleotide sequence: TGTGCCAGCAGCTTGGACAGGGTGGGGTACGAGCAGTACTTC. Complete variable domain (other parts from reference TRBV5-5 and TRBJ2-7): DAGVTQSPTHLIKTRGQQVTLRCSPISGHKSVSWYQQVLGQGPQFIFQYYEKEERGRGNFPDRFSARQFPNYSSELNVNALLLGDSALYLCASSLDRVGYEQYFGPGTRLTVT.

This chain joins TRBV14 and TRBJ1-2, with D tentatively TRBD1 (6 bases). This CDR3 is 14 amino acids long. Per germline, CDR1 SGHDN and CDR2 FVKESK. V lost 1 base and J 8 bases, leaving 14 bases between the germline ends. CDR3 protein: CASSQGNRVEGYTF. CDR3 DNA: TGTGCCAGCAGCCAAGGAAACAGGGTCGAGGGCTACACCTTC. Together with reference TRBV14 and TRBJ1-2, the CDR3 gives the full variable domain: EAGVTQFPSHSVIEKGQTVTLRCDPISGHDNLYWYRRVMGKEIKFLLHFVKESKQDESGMPNNRFLAERTGGTYSTLKVQPAELEDSGVYFCASSQGNRVEGYTFGSGTRLTVV.

The chain has TRBV7-8 and TRBJ1-1; D is uncertain. The CDR3 extends over 13 amino acids. Trimming stripped 1 base from V and 3 bases from J, with 6 bases between. Germline loops: CDR1 SGHVS, CDR2 FQNEAQ. As DNA, the CDR3 is TGTGCCAGCAGCTTAGACGAGGACACTGAAGCTTTCTTT. Its translation: CASSLDEDTEAFF.

This chain links TRBV2 with TRBJ2-1; 9 nucleotides line up with TRBD1. The CDR3 has 16 residues. V lost 0 bases, J lost 12 bases, and 12 bases stayed unmatched. CDR1 SNHLY and CDR2 FYNNEI come from the germline V gene. CDR3 DNA sequence: TGTGCCAGCAGTGAAGCGGGGACAGGGATTTACGATGGGCAGTTCTTC. This sequence encodes CASSEAGTGIYDGQFF.

The chain joins TRBV9 to TRBJ2-7; TRBD2 matches at 7 bases. Germline lookup yields CDR1 SGDLS and CDR2 YYNGEE. The CDR3 runs to 15 residues. J lost 2 bases, V lost 0 bases, and 5 bases had no gene match. CDR3: CASSVGPGGTYEQYF. The DNA of the CDR3 is TGTGCCAGCAGCGTAGGGCCGGGGGGAACCTACGAGCAGTACTTC. Complete variable domain (other parts from reference TRBV9 and TRBJ2-7): DSGVTQTPKHLITATGQRVTLRCSPRSGDLSVYWYQQSLDQGLQFLIQYYNGEERAKGNILERFSAQQFPDLHSELNLSSLELGDSALYFCASSVGPGGTYEQYFGPGTRLTVT.